This T cell receptor beta chain was sequenced for a study of neurological immune-mediated disorders. V shed 6 bases and J shed 0 bases, with 12 bases lying between them. CDR1 is DFQATT, CDR2 SNEGSKA, per germline (reference sequence). This CDR3 has 15 amino acids. A single record per CDR3 protein comes from TCRdb applying MiXCR to the 5' RACE reads. The sample includes 70,000 or so distinct CDR3 sequences, 3% to 4% of them seen just once. This clonotype was observed at least ten times. The specimen sequenced was PBMCs. The sequence was collected from a woman aged 50 to 60 with multiple sclerosis. This chain joins TRBV20-1 and TRBJ1-6; D is possibly TRBD1 (5 bases). The CDR3, as DNA: TGCAGTGCCCCGGGGGGGGGCTCCTATAATTCACCCCTCCACTTT. It specifies CSAPGGGSYNSPLHF.